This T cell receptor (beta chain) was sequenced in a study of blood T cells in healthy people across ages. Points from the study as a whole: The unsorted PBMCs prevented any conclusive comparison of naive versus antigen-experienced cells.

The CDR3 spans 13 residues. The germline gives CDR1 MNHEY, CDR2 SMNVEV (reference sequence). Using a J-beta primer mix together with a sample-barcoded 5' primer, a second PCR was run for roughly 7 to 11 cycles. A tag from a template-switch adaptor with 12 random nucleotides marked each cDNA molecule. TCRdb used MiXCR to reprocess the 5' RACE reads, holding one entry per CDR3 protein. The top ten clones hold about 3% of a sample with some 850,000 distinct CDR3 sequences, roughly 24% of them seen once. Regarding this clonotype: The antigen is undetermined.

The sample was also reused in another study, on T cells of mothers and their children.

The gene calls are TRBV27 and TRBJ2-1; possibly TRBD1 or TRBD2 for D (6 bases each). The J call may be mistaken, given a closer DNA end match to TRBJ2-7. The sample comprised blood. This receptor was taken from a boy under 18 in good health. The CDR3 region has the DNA TGTGCCAGCAGTTGGGGGGCTGCTGGCGAGCAGTACTTC. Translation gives CASSWGAAGEQYF.